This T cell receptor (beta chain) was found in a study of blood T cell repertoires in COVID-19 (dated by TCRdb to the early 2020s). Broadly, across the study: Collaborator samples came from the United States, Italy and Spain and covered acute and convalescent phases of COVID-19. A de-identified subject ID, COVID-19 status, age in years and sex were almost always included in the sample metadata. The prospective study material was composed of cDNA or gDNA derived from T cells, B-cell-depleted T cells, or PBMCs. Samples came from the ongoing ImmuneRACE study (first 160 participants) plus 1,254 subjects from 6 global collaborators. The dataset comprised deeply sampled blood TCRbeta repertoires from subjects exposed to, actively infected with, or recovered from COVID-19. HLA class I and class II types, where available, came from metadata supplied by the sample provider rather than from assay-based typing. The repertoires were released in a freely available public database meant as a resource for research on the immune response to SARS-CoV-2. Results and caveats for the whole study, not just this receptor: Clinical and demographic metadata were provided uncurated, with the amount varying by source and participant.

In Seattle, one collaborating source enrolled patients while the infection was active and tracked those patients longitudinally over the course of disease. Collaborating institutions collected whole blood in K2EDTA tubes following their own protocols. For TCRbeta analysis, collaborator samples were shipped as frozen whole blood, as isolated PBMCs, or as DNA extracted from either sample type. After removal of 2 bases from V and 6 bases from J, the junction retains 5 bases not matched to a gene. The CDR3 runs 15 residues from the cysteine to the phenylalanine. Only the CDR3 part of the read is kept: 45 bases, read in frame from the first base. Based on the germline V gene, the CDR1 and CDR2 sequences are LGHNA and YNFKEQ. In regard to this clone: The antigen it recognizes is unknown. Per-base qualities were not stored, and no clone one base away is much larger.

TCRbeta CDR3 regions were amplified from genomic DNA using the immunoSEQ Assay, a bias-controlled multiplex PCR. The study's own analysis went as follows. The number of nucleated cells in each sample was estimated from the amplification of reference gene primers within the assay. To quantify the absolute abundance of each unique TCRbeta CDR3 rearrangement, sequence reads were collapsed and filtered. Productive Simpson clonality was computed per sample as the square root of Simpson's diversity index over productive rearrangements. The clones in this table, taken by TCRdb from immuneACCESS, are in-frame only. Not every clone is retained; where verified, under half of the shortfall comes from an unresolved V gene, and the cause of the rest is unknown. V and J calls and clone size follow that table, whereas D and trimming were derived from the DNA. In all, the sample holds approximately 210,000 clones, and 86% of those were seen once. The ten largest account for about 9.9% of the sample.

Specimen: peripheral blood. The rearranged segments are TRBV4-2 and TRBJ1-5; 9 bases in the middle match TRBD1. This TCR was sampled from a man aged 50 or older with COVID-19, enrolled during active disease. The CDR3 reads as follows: CASSQPTGGSQPQHF. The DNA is TGTGCCAGCAGCCAACCCACAGGGGGCAGTCAGCCCCAGCATTTT.